This T cell receptor (beta chain) was sequenced during a study of cytomegalovirus exposure and HLA in healthy donors (dated by TCRdb to about 2017). About the study as a whole: According to an earlier analysis of a few hundred of the donors, about 190 million T cells yielded approximately 120 million unique TCR beta sequences and about 280 Gb of sequence data. An early release covering 550 to 700 HLA-typed donors comprised approximately 300 gigabases of sequencing data and some 79 million unique TCR sequences. Of the 300 to 500 genotyped donors, less than 90% were placed in the genetic ancestry cluster associated with self-reported Caucasian donors. The study aimed to test whether cataloging public T cell receptors could reveal signatures of past pathogen exposure. The study used immunosequencing to profile the T cell repertoires of some 600 subjects and linked those repertoires to cytomegalovirus serostatus. Besides the first cohort of 666 subjects, a separate validation cohort made up of some 110 different subjects was used. The study combined high-throughput TCR immunosequencing, statistical association of individual TCRs with disease status, and machine learning to predict cytomegalovirus infection status. In a later analysis, previously published TCR beta repertoires from roughly 710 donors were re-analyzed and high-resolution HLA genotyping was added so that TCR occurrence patterns could be studied. In the later analysis, no new phenotypic data were used to find candidate immune exposures; instead, reliance was placed on TCR beta sequences and their occurrence across donors. An earlier analysis of nearly 600 of the donors applied high-throughput TCR beta sequencing to assess whether each TCR beta V gene segment acted as functional or pseudogenic. Alongside the repertoire data, information on donor age, sex, ethnicity and CMV serostatus was compiled. A later genetic analysis used genome-wide SNP genotypes for about three fifths of the 666 donors, treating that subset as a discovery cohort. All discovery cohort repertoires had been generated using a single sequencing platform. Both class I and class II loci were covered by HLA typing, at four-digit resolution. Typing coverage varied by locus: roughly 620-640 donors for A, B, C, DRB1 and DQB1; more than 500 for DQA1; 600 to 610 for DPA1; some 470 for DPB1. Roughly five DR-DQ haplotypes were treated as single units for association and clustering because of strong linkage in the cohort. On average, roughly 200,000 unique TCR beta nucleotide sequences were sequenced per donor among 350 to 400 genotyped donors of the cohort, with 15% to 20% of those sequences being non-productive.

About this clone itself: The antigen this receptor binds is unknown. Base qualities are not provided; no much larger clone lies one nucleotide away.

The library was prepared using the immunoSEQ multiplex PCR assay. The multiplex PCR relied on a mix of 60 forward primers for TCR Vbeta segments and 13 reverse primers for TCR Jbeta segments. The CDR3 region of rearranged TCR beta genes was amplified from genomic DNA by a multiplex PCR assay. On the Illumina HiSeq System, the amplified TCR beta libraries were sequenced as 87-base-pair reads. Per the authors' processing: Across the 500 to 850 repertoires, a later analysis counted tens of millions of unique TCR beta chains, 9.5 million to 13 million of which were shared by at least two donors. Raw reads were error-corrected and collapsed into unique sequences with a nearest-neighbor algorithm that merged closely related sequences to remove PCR and sequencing errors. CDR3 sequences were aligned to IMGT reference sequences to assign V, D and J gene segments. Each retained sequence needed at least a six-nucleotide match to both a V gene segment and a J gene segment. Rearrangements were classified as productive when the CDR3 lacked stop codons and remained in frame with V and J, and all other rearrangements were classified as non-productive. Following IMGT convention, CDR3 was defined as the stretch from the second conserved V-encoded cysteine up to the conserved J-encoded phenylalanine. Sequences without an unambiguous match to a single V gene segment were excluded from the earlier analysis of about 600 of the donors. In an earlier analysis of 587 of the donors, V segments were called functional above 56.7% productive rearrangements and were called segregating when the between-donor standard deviation exceeded 5%. A statistical classification framework was built for diagnosing cytomegalovirus status from the catalog of TCR beta chain sequences. In a later analysis, TCR nucleotide sequences were compared against IMGT/GENE-DB human TR gene sequences so that V and J genes could be assigned. A later analysis assigned CDR3 sequences and most-parsimonious VDJ recombination scenarios with the TCRdist pipeline. A later analysis defined each TCR beta chain by its CDR3 amino acid sequence plus V-gene family, and excluded reads lacking a unique V-gene family. In a later analysis, around 650 highly shared, low-generation-probability nucleotide sequences were removed to address suspected cross-contamination and a sequencing artifact. In a later analysis, a clonal expansion index for each public chain was calculated from normalized within-repertoire ranks of inferred template counts. Generation probabilities in a later analysis came from a VDJ recombination model fitted to out-of-frame rearrangements, and those results were checked against IGoR. A later analysis scored TCR-TCR, TCR-HLA and TCR-CMV co-occurrence with hypergeometric tests, applying a repertoire-size bias correction to TCR pairs. A later analysis estimated false discovery rates by permuting HLA or CMV assignments 20 times. In a later analysis, co-occurring TCRs were grouped with DBSCAN, and TCRdist sequence similarity was added when clustering was performed within HLA-allele-positive subsets. Repertoires with fewer than 30,000 or more than 120,000 public chains, plus five repertoires with anomalous nucleotide sharing, were excluded from co-occurrence clustering. Imported from immuneACCESS, the table was reduced by TCRdb to in-frame sequences with V and J called. These copies leave out some clones; in studies compared against another copy, an unresolved V gene accounts for under half, and the cause of the remainder is not known. Clone size and V and J calls were adopted from that table, with D and trimming inferred from the DNA. The sample has roughly 100,000 clones on record, approximately 80% of them singletons. Of the sample, 8.5% to 10% is held by the ten largest clones.

CDR1 and CDR2 are drawn from the germline V gene: SGHTA, FQGNSA. The cysteine opens and the phenylalanine closes a CDR3 of 16 amino acids. The only DNA kept is the CDR3, 48 bases in frame from the first base. V is pared back by 4 bases and J by 4 bases, with 14 bases lying between the germline termini. In total, approximately 690 healthy bone marrow donors made up the cohort. At the time of sampling, every cohort member was nominally healthy, though immune exposures that went unrecorded were likely present. The donor was CMV seropositive and belonged to the group of 250 to 300 seropositive cohort members. Each donor provided a peripheral blood sample, and peripheral blood mononuclear cells were used for TCR beta sequencing. The Qiagen DNeasy Blood Extraction Kit was used to extract genomic DNA from the blood cell samples. Broad study findings and their caveats: The classifier was reported to diagnose cytomegalovirus status with high specificity and sensitivity in both the original cohort and the validation cohort. When HLA alleles, especially DR and DQ, strongly co-occurred, attributing TCR associations to individual alleles was difficult. A later genetic analysis reported fewer N-insertions in productive TCRs among donors in an Asian-associated ancestry cluster than the approximately 670-donor mean. In an earlier analysis of a few hundred of the donors, most TCR beta V segments were observed in productive rearrangements about 90% or about 30% of the time, broadly matching IMGT annotations. In a later analysis, 15,000 to 20,000 TCR beta sequences were associated with specific HLA alleles at a false discovery rate of 0.05. Three of the identified cytomegalovirus-associated TCR beta chains were confirmed in vitro to be specific for cytomegalovirus antigens. Because HLA typing was unavailable for some donors at each locus, only the typed subset was used in association tests. According to a later analysis, parvovirus B19, influenza, CMV and Epstein-Barr virus appeared linked to several top co-occurrence clusters. Presence/absence analyses assumed roughly uniform sequencing depth across donors, an assumption that may not hold. In this cohort, only TCR beta chains were sequenced, and detectable features were limited by the absence of alpha or paired-chain data. Compared with equally common non-associated chains, HLA-associated TCR beta chains in a later analysis were more clonally expanded and had lower generation probabilities. Some IMGT-functional V segments, including TRBV6-2 and TRBV6-3, could not be distinguished by the 87-base-pair reads and were therefore excluded. Correlated functional status among segregating V segments might reflect linkage disequilibrium, but an unknown experimental factor could not be ruled out. Because counts were too low, about 17 rarely observed V segments, including chromosome 9 orphons, were excluded from the earlier analysis of 587 of the donors. A further reported finding was that TCR beta sequences accurately predicted the HLA-A and HLA-B alleles for most subjects in the first cohort. A cluster of highly shared sequence variants was judged likely to be a technical artifact of the sequencing pipeline. In a later analysis, the rate of TCR association differed among HLA loci, with DRB1 alleles having the most associated TCRs and HLA-C alleles having the fewest. A later genetic analysis associated a missense DCLRE1C variant with V-gene and J-gene trimming of TCR beta chains, and an independent cohort replicated the association. Across donors, most TCR sequences were observed very rarely, whereas some public TCRs were present in many individuals. A later analysis found that most CMV-associated TCR beta chains appeared HLA-restricted, with HLA associations seemingly driven largely by CMV exposure. The only immune exposure information available for the cohort was CMV serostatus. A total of roughly 160 TCR beta chains were listed by the study as associated with cytomegalovirus. The authors suggested that the approach could potentially be extended to other disease states and immunological phenotypes.

This chain joins TRBV7-2 to TRBJ2-6; the D gene identity is not certain. This sequence was found in a male donor in good health and CMV-seropositive. The sample taken for sequencing was PBMCs. The CDR3 has the sequence CASSSTPYVGANVLTF. The DNA sequence follows: TGTGCCAGCAGCTCAACCCCCTATGTCGGGGCCAACGTCCTGACTTTC.